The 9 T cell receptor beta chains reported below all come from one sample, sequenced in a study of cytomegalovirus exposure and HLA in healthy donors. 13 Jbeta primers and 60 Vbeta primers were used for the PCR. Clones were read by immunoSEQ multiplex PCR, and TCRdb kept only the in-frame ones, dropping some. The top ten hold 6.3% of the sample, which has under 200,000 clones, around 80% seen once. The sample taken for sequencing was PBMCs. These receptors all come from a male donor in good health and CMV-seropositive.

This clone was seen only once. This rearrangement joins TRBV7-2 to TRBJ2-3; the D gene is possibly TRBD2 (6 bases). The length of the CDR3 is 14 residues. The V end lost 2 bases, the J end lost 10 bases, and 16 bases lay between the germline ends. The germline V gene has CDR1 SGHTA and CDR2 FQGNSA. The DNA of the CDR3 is TGTGCCAGCAGCTTACCCCCGGCTAGCGCATCGCAGTATTTT. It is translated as CASSLPPASASQYF.

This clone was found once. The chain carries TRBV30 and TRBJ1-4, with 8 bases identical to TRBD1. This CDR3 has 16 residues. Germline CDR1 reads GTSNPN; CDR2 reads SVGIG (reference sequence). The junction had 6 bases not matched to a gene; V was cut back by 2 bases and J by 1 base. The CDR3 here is CAWSHGTGGTNEKLFF. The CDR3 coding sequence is TGTGCCTGGAGTCACGGGACAGGTGGAACTAATGAAAAACTGTTTTTT.

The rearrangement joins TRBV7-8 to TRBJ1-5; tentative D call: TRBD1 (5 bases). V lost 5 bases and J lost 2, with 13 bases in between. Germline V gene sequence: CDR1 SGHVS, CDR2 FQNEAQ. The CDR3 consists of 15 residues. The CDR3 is CASSPAARGNQPQHF. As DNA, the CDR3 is TGTGCCAGCAGCCCTGCCGCCAGGGGCAATCAGCCCCAGCATTTT.

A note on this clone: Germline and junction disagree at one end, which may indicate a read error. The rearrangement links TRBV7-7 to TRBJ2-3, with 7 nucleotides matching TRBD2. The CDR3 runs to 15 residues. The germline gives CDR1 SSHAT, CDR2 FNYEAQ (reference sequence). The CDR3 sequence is CASSLSLAGTDTQYF. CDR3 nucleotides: TGTGCTAGCAGCTTGAGCCTAGCGGGCACAGATACGCAGTATTTT.

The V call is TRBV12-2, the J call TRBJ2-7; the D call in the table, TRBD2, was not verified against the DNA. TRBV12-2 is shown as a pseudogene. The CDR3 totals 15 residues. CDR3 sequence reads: CASRPVAGGPYEQYF. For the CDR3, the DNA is TGTGCAAGTCGTCCAGTAGCGGGGGGCCCCTACGAGCAGTACTTC.

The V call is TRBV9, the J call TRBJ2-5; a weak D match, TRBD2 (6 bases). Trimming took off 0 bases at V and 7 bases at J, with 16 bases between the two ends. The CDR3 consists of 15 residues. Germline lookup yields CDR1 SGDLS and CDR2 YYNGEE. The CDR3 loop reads CASSVVAGLVGTQYF. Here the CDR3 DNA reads TGTGCCAGCAGCGTAGTCGCGGGGCTTGTTGGGACCCAGTACTTC. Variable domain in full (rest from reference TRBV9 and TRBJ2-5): DSGVTQTPKHLITATGQRVTLRCSPRSGDLSVYWYQQSLDQGLQFLIQYYNGEERAKGNILERFSAQQFPDLHSELNLSSLELGDSALYFCASSVVAGLVGTQYFGPGTRLLVL.

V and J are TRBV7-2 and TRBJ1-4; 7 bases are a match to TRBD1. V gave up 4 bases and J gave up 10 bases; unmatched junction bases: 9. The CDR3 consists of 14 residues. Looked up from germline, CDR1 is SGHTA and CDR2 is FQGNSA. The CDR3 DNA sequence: TGTGCCAGCAGCTCGAGGACAGGTTTTGGAAAACTGTTTTTT. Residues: CASSSRTGFGKLFF.

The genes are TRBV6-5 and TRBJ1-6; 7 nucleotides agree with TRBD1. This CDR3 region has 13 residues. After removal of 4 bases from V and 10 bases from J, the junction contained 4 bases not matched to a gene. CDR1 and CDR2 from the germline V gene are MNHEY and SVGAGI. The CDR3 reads CASSSTGSSPLHF. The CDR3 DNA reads TGTGCCAGCAGTTCGACAGGGAGCTCACCCCTCCACTTT.

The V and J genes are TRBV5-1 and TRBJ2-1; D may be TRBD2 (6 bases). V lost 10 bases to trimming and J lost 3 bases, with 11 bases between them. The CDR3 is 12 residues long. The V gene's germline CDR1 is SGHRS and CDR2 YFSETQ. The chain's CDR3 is CASRDFYNEQFF. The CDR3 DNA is TGCGCCTCAAGGGACTTCTACAATGAGCAGTTCTTC.